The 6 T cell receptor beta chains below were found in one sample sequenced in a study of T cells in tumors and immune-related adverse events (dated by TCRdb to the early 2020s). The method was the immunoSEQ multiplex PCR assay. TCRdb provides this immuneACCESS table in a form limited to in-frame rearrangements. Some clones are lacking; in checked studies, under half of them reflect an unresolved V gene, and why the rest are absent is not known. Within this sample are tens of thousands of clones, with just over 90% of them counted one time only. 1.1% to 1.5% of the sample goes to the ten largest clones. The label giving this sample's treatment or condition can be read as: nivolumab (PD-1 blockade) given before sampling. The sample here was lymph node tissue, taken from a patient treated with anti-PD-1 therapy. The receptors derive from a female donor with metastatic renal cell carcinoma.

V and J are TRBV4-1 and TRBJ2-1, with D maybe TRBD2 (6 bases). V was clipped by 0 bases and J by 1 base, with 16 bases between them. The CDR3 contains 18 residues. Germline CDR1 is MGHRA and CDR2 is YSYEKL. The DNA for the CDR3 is TGCGCCAGCAGCCAAGATCTGCGGGCGGGATGGTCCTACAATGAGCAGTTCTTC. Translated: CASSQDLRAGWSYNEQFF.

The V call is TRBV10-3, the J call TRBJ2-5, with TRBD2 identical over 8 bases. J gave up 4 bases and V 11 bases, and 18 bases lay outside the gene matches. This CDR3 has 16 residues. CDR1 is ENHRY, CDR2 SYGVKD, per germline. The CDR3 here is CASNGRAGAGGETQYF. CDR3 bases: TGTGCCTCCAACGGCCGAGCGGGGGCCGGGGGAGAGACCCAGTACTTC.

The CDR3 sequence: CASCWEGNQPQHF. CDR3 DNA sequence: TGTGCCAGCTGTTGGGAGGGCAATCAGCCCCAGCATTTT. The V and J genes are TRBV2 and TRBJ1-5; D gene unclear. Looked up from germline, CDR1 is SNHLY and CDR2 is FYNNEI. This CDR3 has 13 amino acids. V was shortened by 8 bases and J by 2 bases, with 10 bases between the two germline ends.

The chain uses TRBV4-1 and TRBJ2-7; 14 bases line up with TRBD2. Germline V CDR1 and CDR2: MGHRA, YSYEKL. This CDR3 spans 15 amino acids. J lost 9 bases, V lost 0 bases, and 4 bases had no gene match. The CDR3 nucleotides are TGCGCCAGCAGCCAAGATCTAGGGACTAGCGGGAGGCAGTACTTC. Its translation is CASSQDLGTSGRQYF.

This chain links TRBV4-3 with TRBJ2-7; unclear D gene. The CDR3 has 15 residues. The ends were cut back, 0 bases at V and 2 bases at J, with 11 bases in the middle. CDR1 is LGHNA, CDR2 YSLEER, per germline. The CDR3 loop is CASSQDRRHTYEQYF. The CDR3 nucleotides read TGCGCCAGCAGCCAAGATCGTAGGCATACCTACGAGCAGTACTTC.

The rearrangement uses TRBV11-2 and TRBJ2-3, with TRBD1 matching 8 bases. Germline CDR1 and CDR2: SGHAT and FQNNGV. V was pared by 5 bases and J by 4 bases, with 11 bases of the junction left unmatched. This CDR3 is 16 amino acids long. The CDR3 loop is CASSQGLTGDADTQYF. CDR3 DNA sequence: TGTGCCAGCAGCCAGGGCCTGACAGGGGATGCAGATACGCAGTATTTT.